This T cell receptor beta chain is from a study of T-cell memory formation after mild COVID-19 (dated by TCRdb to the early 2020s). With regard to the full study: TCR sequence clusters from the two donors were largely donor specific. The cohort was made up of two young adult volunteers, one female and one male, who were previously healthy. In a couple of donors, T-cell clones that expanded and contracted after mild COVID-19 were tracked by sequencing TCRalpha and TCRbeta repertoires over time. Overall study results and their limits: Some responding clones were detected in pre-infection memory, suggesting pre-existing cross-reactive memory T cells joined the SARS-CoV-2 response. Whether the second-wave clones peaking on day 37 were SARS-CoV-2 specific was not confirmed. Contracting CD4+ clones were located mainly in the CM and EM memory subsets, whereas CD8+ clones were found to be enriched in EMRA. Clones that contracted from day 15 to 85 showed balanced CD4/CD8 phenotypes, whereas a second wave of clones that expanded from day 15 to 37 leaned towards CD4+. Only a couple of mild cases were covered in the study, and larger cohorts including severe cases with pre-infection samples were considered necessary.

The reads were generated on an Illumina NovaSeq 6000. cDNA libraries for TCRalpha and TCRbeta were prepared by 5'RACE using constant-segment primers, with sample barcodes and unique molecular identifiers added. Trizol reagent was used to extract RNA from every sample. The libraries were amplified in two PCR steps, and the second step added a second sample barcode and Illumina TruSeq adapters. The libraries were sequenced on an Illumina NovaSeq using 2 x 150 bp paired-end reads. In the paper's pipeline: Reads were demultiplexed and collapsed into UMI-guided consensus sequences with migec v1.2.7. Using mixcr v2.1.11, the UMI consensuses were aligned to TRA and TRB V and J templates and assembled into clonotypes. Clonotypes were classified as expanded or contracted when called significant by both edgeR and NoisET, with noise models trained on biological replicates. edgeR calls used a false discovery rate-adjusted p below 0.01 and a log2 fold-change threshold of 1. As an exploratory analysis of dynamics, PCA with hierarchical clustering was applied to max-normalized trajectories of the 1000 most abundant clonotypes. Separately sequenced CD4+ and CD8+ repertoires were used to assign a CD4 or CD8 phenotype to each responding clone. Using fastp trimming at Q25 and MiXCR clonotype assembly, TCRdb reanalyzed the public sequencing data and kept in-frame beta chains. Duplicate CDR3 protein sequences are folded into a single record with the most common DNA and genes. The V and J calls shown here were made by TCRdb, not taken from the authors' results. The sample records 400,000 to 450,000 distinct CDR3 sequences, roughly 18% of which are singletons. The top ten clones comprise 20% to 25% of the sample.

This clonotype was recorded a few times. Its antigen is currently not known. No clone much larger than this one lies a single base away; base qualities are absent. Here V drops 1 base and J drops 9 bases, and the junction holds 9 bases not matched to any gene. Taken from the germline V gene (reference sequence), the CDR1 and CDR2 loops are SEHNR and FQNEAQ. The CDR3 contains 16 residues, cysteine and phenylalanine counted. CDR3 DNA only is kept here, 48 bases in frame from base 1. Ficoll-Paque density gradient centrifugation was used to isolate PBMCs. Sequenced material: PBMCs or a T cell subset sorted from them (not recorded which). The chain joins TRBV7-9 to TRBJ1-6; the central 7 bases match TRBD1. This clonotype originated in a man younger than 35 who had mild COVID-19 (a few samples of this study predate the infection). The sample titles of this study are shuffled in the database, so cell type and time point are left out; the donor was told from shared clones. The nucleotides read TGTGCCAGCAGCTTAGGGACGACAGGGCACGGTTCACCCCTCCACTTT. Its protein product is CASSLGTTGHGSPLHF.